This TCR beta chain was identified in a study of CD8+ T cells in alopecia areata. Study-level results: Tofacitinib delivered significant drops in scalp clonality and in expanded CD8+ clones among the top 100. Scalp sample sequencing also detects resident alphabeta T cells of normal skin.

The CDR3 is made up of 14 amino acids. V lost 6 bases, J lost 4 bases, and 11 bases stayed unmatched. Germline loops: CDR1 SQVTM, CDR2 ANQGSEA. Turning to this clone: The antigen is unknown.

As the sequencing template, cDNA was produced by extracting RNA and reverse transcribing it. Data came from immunoSEQ multiplex PCR; TCRdb stores just in-frame clones and leaves some out. The sample has 150,000 to 200,000 clones; 50% to 75% are singletons. Treatment here: oral pan-JAK inhibitor, 5-10 mg twice daily. Peripheral blood and lesional scalp punch biopsies were taken from alopecia areata patients. The authors sorted CD4+ and CD8+ T cells from PBMCs. V and J are TRBV29-1 and TRBJ2-5; 7 positions agree with TRBD2. Sequencing used CD4+ T cells sorted from blood, obtained at week 56, from a patient treated with tofacitinib. The receptor comes from a human donor with alopecia areata. CDR3 residues: CSVTKRTRRETQYF. The CDR3 bases are TGCAGCGTCACAAAGCGGACTAGACGAGAGACCCAGTACTTC.